The 11 T cell receptor beta chains listed next were all sequenced from one sample in a study of T cells in Graves' hyperthyroidism and ophthalmopathy. TCR beta CDR3 regions were amplified from RNA. The HTBI primer set served for first-round RT-PCR of the TCR CDR3. Via MiXCR, TCRdb re-called the multiplex PCR reads, giving one row per CDR3 protein. The sample lists approximately 400,000 distinct CDR3 sequences, 19% seen once, with about 3.5% in the top ten. Specimen: blood. The receptors shown here come from a woman aged 18-35 years with Graves' hyperthyroidism.

Points on this clonotype: This may arise from a read error, as a much more abundant clone is one base away. The rearrangement joins TRBV5-5 to TRBJ2-5; perhaps D is TRBD1 or TRBD2 (5 bases each). CDR3 length: 13 residues. The germline V gene encodes CDR1 SGHKS and CDR2 YYEKEE (reference sequence). CDR3 sequence: CASSLGGTGTKYF. The CDR3 DNA follows: TGTGCCAGCAGCTTGGGGGGGACCGGGACCAAGTACTTC.

The sample holds many counts of this clonotype. This chain connects TRBV20-1 to TRBJ2-5; tentatively, D is TRBD2 (5 bases). The CDR3 sequence is 15 residues long. Per germline, CDR1 DFQATT and CDR2 SNEGSKA (reference sequence). V lost 2 bases to trimming and J lost 4 bases, with 17 bases between them. CDR3 loop: CSARSPSGSLETQYF. CDR3 DNA: TGCAGTGCTAGATCCCCTTCGGGGTCATTAGAGACCCAGTACTTC.

J is TRBJ1-1 and V is TRBV12-3 or TRBV12-4; 7 bases line up with TRBD1. J gave up 5 bases and V 8 bases, and 11 bases lay outside the gene matches. This CDR3 has 14 amino acids. The CDR3 sequence is CASASPTGFTEAFF. The CDR3 bases are TGTGCCAGCGCGTCCCCGACAGGGTTTACTGAAGCTTTCTTT.

This clonotype has ten or more counts. The V call is TRBV4-1, the J call TRBJ1-1; no clear D gene. The CDR3 consists of 14 residues. V was shortened by 0 bases and J by 1 base, with 6 bases between the two germline ends. The germline CDR1 and CDR2 sequences are MGHRA and YSYEKL. CDR3 DNA sequence: TGCGCCAGCAGCCAAGAATATCGGAACACTGAAGCTTTCTTT. Translated: CASSQEYRNTEAFF.

CDR3 loop: CASSLIAGGGGYTF. The CDR3 region has the DNA TGCGCCAGCAGCTTGATTGCAGGGGGGGGTGGCTACACCTTC. The V call is TRBV5-1, the J call TRBJ1-2; 7 bases line up with TRBD1. Germline V gives CDR1 SGHRS, CDR2 YFSETQ. This CDR3 comprises 14 residues. V lost 1 base, J lost 7 bases, and 7 bases stayed unmatched.

At least ten counts were recorded for this clonotype. The chain couples TRBV20-1 to TRBJ1-2; D is unresolved. Trimming removed 0 bases at V and 4 bases at J, with 3 bases between. The CDR3 is 11 residues long. Germline CDR1 DFQATT, CDR2 SNEGSKA (reference sequence). The CDR3 DNA follows: TGCAGTGCTAGAGACACCTATGGCTACACCTTC. Translating it yields CSARDTYGYTF.

The V gene is TRBV13, the J gene TRBJ1-1; 9 bases line up with TRBD1. V shed 3 bases, J shed 0 bases, and the junction held 11 bases outside the gene matches. This CDR3 spans 18 amino acids. Germline values: CDR1 PRHDT, CDR2 FYEKMQ (reference sequence). The CDR3 protein is CASSFPGQGKMMNTEAFF. The CDR3 DNA reads TGTGCCAGCAGCTTCCCGGGACAGGGAAAAATGATGAACACTGAAGCTTTCTTT.

The sample holds many counts of this clonotype. This chain connects TRBV6-1 to TRBJ1-1; 7 nucleotides match TRBD1. Trimming cost V 1 base and J 5 bases; bases outside gene matches: 7. CDR3 length: 15 amino acids. Per the germline V gene, CDR1 is MNHNS and CDR2 is SASEGT. CDR3 sequence: CASSEGTGLWTEAFF. For the CDR3, the DNA is TGTGCCAGCAGTGAAGGGACAGGCCTTTGGACTGAAGCTTTCTTT.

This clonotype came up a few times. As DNA, the CDR3 is TGTGCCAGCAGCATCCCGGGACAAGACAGAAACTATGGCTACACCTTC. Translating it yields CASSIPGQDRNYGYTF. This chain connects TRBV11-2 to TRBJ1-2, with D possibly TRBD1 on 6 matching bases. The CDR3 sequence is 16 residues long. Per the germline V gene, CDR1 is SGHAT and CDR2 is FQNNGV. Trimming shortened V by 5 bases and J by 2 bases, and 18 bases separated the two germline ends. The entire variable domain, with the rest obtained from reference TRBV11-2 and TRBJ1-2, is as follows: EAGVAQSPRYKIIEKRQSVAFWCNPISGHATLYWYQQILGQGPKLLIQFQNNGVVDDSQLPKDRFSAERLKGVDSTLKIQPAKLEDSAVYLCASSIPGQDRNYGYTFGSGTRLTVV.

This clonotype was seen repeatedly, ten times or more. The CDR3 region is CASSLVLINQPQHF. CDR3 sequence (DNA): TGTGCCAGCAGCTTGGTACTGATTAATCAGCCCCAGCATTTT. The chain combines TRBV5-5 with TRBJ1-5; D is undetermined. With 0 bases removed from V and 4 bases from J, the gap between germline ends came to 8 bases. Germline CDR1 is SGHKS and CDR2 is YYEKEE (reference sequence). This CDR3 is built from 14 residues.

With regard to this clonotype: This sequence may be a read error, since a much larger clone differs from it by one base. This chain uses TRBV7-9 with TRBJ1-1, with TRBD1 as a possible D gene (6 bases). Germline loops: CDR1 SEHNR, CDR2 FQNEAQ (reference sequence). The CDR3 is 13 residues long. CDR3 amino acids: CASSPRPTGGACF. The CDR3 nucleotides read TGTGCCAGCAGCCCCCGGCCGACGGGGGGGGCTTGCTTT.